A single T cell receptor beta chain is shown here with its context. The data were obtained in a study of shared T cell receptors in the human thymus. Only in-frame clones appear in the TCRdb table, and some are missing; sequencing was by immunoSEQ multiplex PCR. The table includes 700,000 or so clones, approximately 85% detected once. CDR3 length: 15 amino acids. From germline, CDR1 is MDHEN and CDR2 SYDVKM. J lost 3 bases, V lost 5 bases, and 6 bases had no gene match. These same records also appear under a second study, on human thymus T cells. According to that study: Donors were healthy Finnish infants having corrective surgery for congenital heart defects. In corrective heart surgery, resections were taken, and these provided the thymus tissue. The authors found apparently biased V and J gene usage in thymic and blood repertoires. Thymic TCR repertoires of unrelated people reportedly overlapped highly.

The V and J genes are TRBV28 and TRBJ1-5; 8 bases align to TRBD1. Sequencing was carried out using thymocytes. This receptor was identified in a girl under three years old with a congenital heart defect. This chain's CDR3 is CASSPDRDHNQPQHF. The CDR3 bases are TGTGCCAGCAGTCCGGACAGGGATCACAATCAGCCCCAGCATTTT.